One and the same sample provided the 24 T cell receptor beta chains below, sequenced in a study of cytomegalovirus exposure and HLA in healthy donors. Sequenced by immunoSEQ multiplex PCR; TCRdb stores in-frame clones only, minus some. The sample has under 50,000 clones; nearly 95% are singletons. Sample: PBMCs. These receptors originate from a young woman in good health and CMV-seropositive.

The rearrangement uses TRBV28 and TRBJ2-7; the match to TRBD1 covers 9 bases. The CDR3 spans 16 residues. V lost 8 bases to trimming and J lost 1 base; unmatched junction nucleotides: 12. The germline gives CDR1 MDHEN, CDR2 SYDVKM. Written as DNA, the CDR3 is TGTGCCAGCCTTCTAGGGACCGGGACAGGGTCCTACGAGCAGTACTTC. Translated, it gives CASLLGTGTGSYEQYF.

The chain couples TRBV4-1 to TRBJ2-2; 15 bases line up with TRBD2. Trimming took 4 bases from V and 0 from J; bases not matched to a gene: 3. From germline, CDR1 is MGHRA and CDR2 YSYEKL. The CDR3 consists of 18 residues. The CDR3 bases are TGCGCCAGCAGCCCCGGACTAGCGGGAGGGCCGAACACCGGGGAGCTGTTTTTT. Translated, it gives CASSPGLAGGPNTGELFF.

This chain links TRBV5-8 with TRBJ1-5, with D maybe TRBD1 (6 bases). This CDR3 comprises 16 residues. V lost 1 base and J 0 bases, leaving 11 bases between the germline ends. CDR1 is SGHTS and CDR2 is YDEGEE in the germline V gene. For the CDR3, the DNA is TGTGCCAGCAGCTTGAATCGAGGGGGTAGCAATCAGCCCCAGCATTTT. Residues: CASSLNRGGSNQPQHF. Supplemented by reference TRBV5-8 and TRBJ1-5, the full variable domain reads EAGVTQSPTHLIKTRGQQATLRCSPISGHTSVYWYQQALGLGLQFLLWYDEGEERNRGNFPPRFSGRQFPNYSSELNVNALELEDSALYLCASSLNRGGSNQPQHFGDGTRLSIL.

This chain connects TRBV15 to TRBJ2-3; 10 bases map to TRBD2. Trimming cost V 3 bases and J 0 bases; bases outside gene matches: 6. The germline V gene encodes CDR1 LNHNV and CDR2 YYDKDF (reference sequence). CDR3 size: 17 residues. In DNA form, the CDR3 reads TGTGCCACCAGCAGGGAAGCGACTAGCGGGAGCACAGATACGCAGTATTTT. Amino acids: CATSREATSGSTDTQYF.

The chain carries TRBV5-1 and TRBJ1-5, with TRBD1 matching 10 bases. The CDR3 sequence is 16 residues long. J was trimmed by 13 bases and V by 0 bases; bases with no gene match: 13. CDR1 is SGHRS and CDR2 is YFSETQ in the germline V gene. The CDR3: CASSLGPGTGERTQHF. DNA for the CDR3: TGCGCCAGCAGCTTGGGCCCTGGGACAGGGGAACGGACGCAGCATTTT.

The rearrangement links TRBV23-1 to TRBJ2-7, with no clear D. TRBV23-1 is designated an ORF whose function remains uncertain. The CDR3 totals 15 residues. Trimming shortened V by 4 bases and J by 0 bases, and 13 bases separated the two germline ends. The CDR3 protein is CASSPPGRSSYEQYF. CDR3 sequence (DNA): TGCGCCAGCAGTCCTCCCGGCAGGTCCTCCTACGAGCAGTACTTC.

CDR3 bases: TGCGCCAGCAGCCCCTTGGGGCCGGATAGCACAGATACGCAGTATTTT. Translating gives CASSPLGPDSTDTQYF. The chain is built from TRBV5-1 and TRBJ2-3; perhaps TRBD1 as D (5 bases). V lost 4 bases, J lost 0 bases, and 15 bases lay in between. CDR3 length equals 16 residues. Germline V gene sequence: CDR1 SGHRS, CDR2 YFSETQ.

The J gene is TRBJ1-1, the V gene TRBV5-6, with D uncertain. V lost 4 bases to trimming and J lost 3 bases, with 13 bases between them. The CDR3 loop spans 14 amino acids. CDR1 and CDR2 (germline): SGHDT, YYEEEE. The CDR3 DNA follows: TGTGCCAGCAGCATAAAGAGGGTCGACACTGAAGCTTTCTTT. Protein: CASSIKRVDTEAFF. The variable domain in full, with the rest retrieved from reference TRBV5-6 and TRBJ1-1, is DAGVTQSPTHLIKTRGQQVTLRCSPKSGHDTVSWYQQALGQGPQFIFQYYEEEERQRGNFPDRFSGHQFPNYSSELNVNALLLGDSALYLCASSIKRVDTEAFFGQGTRLTVV.

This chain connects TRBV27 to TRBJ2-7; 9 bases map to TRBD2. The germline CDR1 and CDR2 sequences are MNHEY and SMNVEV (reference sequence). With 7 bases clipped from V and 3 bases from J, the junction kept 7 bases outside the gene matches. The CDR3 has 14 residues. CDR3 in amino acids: CASKSSGTVYEQYF. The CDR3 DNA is TGTGCCAGCAAGTCTAGCGGGACCGTCTACGAGCAGTACTTC.

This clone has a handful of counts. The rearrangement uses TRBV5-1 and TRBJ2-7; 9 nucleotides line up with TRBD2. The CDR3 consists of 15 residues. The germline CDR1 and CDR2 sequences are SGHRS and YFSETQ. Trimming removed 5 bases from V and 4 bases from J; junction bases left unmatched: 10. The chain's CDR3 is CASRPVAGLAYEQYF. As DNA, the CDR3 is TGCGCCAGCAGGCCCGTTGCGGGACTAGCTTACGAGCAGTACTTC.

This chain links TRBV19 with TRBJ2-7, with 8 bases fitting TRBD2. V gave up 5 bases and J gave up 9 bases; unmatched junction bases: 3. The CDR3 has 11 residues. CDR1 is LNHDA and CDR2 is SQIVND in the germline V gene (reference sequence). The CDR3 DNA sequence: TGTGCCAGTAGTCCCGGGAGGGGGCAGTACTTC. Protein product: CASSPGRGQYF.

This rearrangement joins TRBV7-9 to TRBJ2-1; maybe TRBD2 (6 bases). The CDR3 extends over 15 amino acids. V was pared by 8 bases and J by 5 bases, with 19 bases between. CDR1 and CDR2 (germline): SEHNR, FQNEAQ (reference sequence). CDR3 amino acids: CASYEASAMDNEQFF. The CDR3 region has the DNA TGTGCCAGCTACGAGGCTAGCGCTATGGACAATGAGCAGTTCTTC. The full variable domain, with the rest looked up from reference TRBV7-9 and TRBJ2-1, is DTGVSQNPRHKITKRGQNVTFRCDPISEHNRLYWYRQTLGQGPEFLTYFQNEAQLEKSRLLSDRFSAERPKGSFSTLEIQRTEQGDSAMYLCASYEASAMDNEQFFGPGTRLTVL.

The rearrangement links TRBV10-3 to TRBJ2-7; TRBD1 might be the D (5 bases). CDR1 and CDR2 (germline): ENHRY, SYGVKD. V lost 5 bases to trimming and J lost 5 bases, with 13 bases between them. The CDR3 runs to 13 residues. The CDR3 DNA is TGTGCCATCAGTACGAAAGGGGTTGACGAGCAGTACTTC. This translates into CAISTKGVDEQYF.

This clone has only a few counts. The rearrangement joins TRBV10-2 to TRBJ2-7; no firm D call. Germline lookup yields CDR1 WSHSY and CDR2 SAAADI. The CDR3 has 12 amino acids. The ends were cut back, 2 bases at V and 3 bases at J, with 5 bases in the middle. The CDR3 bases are TGCGCCAGCAGTGAGAATAGCTACGAGCAGTACTTC. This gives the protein CASSENSYEQYF.

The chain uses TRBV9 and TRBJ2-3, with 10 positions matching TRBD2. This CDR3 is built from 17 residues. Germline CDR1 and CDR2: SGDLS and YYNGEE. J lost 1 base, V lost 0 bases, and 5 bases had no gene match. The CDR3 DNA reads TGTGCCAGCAGCGTAGAAGGAGCGGGAGGGCGCACAGATACGCAGTATTTT. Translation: CASSVEGAGGRTDTQYF.

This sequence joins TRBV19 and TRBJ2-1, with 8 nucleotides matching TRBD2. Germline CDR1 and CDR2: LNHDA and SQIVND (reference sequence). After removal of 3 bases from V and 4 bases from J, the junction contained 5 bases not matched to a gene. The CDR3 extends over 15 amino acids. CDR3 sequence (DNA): TGTGCCAGTAGTATGTCACTAGCGGTATACAATGAGCAGTTCTTC. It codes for CASSMSLAVYNEQFF.

In DNA, the CDR3 is TGTGCCAGCAGTTACGTCCGGGACACTGAAGCTTTCTTT. Translating gives CASSYVRDTEAFF. The gene calls are TRBV6-5 and TRBJ1-1; no definite D call. V was trimmed by 2 bases and J by 3 bases, leaving 7 bases between them. Germline assignment: CDR1 MNHEY and CDR2 SVGAGI. The CDR3 contains 13 residues.

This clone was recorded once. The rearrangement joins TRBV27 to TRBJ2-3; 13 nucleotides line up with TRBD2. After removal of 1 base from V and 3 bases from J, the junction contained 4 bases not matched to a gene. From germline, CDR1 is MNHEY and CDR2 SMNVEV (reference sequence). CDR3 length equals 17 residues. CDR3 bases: TGTGCCAGCAGTTTATGGACTAGCGGGAGAGGGACAGATACGCAGTATTTT. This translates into CASSLWTSGRGTDTQYF.

CDR3 protein: CASSTRDLMIYEQYF. The DNA for the CDR3 is TGTGCCAGCAGCACACGGGACTTAATGATCTACGAGCAGTACTTC. The chain uses TRBV11-2 and TRBJ2-7, with a weak D call TRBD2 (6 bases). Looked up from germline, CDR1 is SGHAT and CDR2 is FQNNGV. The CDR3 extends over 15 amino acids. Between the trimmed V and J ends, which lost 5 bases and 3 bases, there was a span of 17 bases.

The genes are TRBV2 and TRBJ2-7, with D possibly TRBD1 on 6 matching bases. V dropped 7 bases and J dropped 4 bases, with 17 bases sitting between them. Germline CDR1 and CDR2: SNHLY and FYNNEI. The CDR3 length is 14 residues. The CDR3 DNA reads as TGTGCCAGCACAGGGGTCCTCACCTTATACGAGCAGTACTTC. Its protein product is CASTGVLTLYEQYF.

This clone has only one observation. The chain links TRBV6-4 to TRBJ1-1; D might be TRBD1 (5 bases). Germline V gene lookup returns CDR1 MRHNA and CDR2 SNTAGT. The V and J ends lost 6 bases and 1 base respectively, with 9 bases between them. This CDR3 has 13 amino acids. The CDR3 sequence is CASSRDWNTEAFF. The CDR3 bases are TGTGCCAGCAGCCGGGACTGGAACACTGAAGCTTTCTTT.

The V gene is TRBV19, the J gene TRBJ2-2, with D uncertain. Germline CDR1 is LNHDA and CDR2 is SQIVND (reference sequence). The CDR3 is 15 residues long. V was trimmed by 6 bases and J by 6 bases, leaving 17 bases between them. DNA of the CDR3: TGTGCCAGTAGGCTAGGTTTCCGTCGTTCCGGGGAGCTGTTTTTT. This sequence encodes CASRLGFRRSGELFF.

The CDR3 nucleotides are TGTGCCAGCCTAGGGTTTCGGGGTGGCGGGGAGACCCAGTACTTC. This codes for CASLGFRGGGETQYF. The rearrangement uses TRBV14 and TRBJ2-5; weak D call: TRBD2 (5 bases). This CDR3 is 15 amino acids long. The germline V and J ends were trimmed by 8 bases and 5 bases, with 21 bases remaining between them. The germline V gene has CDR1 SGHDN and CDR2 FVKESK.

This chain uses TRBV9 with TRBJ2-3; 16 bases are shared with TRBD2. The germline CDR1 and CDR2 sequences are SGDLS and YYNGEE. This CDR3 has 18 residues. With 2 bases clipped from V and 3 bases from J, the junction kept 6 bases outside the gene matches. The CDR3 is CASSVGTSGRGRTDTQYF. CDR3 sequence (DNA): TGTGCCAGCAGCGTGGGGACTAGCGGGAGGGGGAGAACAGATACGCAGTATTTT. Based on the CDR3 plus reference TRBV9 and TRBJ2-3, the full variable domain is DSGVTQTPKHLITATGQRVTLRCSPRSGDLSVYWYQQSLDQGLQFLIQYYNGEERAKGNILERFSAQQFPDLHSELNLSSLELGDSALYFCASSVGTSGRGRTDTQYFGPGTRLTVL.